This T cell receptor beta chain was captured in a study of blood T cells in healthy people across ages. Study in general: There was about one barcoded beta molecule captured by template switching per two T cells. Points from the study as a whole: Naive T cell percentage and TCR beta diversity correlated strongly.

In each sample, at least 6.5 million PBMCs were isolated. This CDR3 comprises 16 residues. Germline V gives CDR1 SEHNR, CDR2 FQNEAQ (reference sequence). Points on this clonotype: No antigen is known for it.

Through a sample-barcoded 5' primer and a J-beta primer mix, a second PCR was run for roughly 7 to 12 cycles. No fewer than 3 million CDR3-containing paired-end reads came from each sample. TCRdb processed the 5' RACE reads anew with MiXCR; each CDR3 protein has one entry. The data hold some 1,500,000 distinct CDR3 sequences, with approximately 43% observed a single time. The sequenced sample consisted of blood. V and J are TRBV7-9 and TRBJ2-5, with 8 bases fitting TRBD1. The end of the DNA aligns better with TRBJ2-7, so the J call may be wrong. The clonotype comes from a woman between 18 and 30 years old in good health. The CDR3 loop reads CASSRTGWTSAYEQYF. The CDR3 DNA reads TGTGCCAGCAGCAGGACAGGGTGGACCTCCGCCTACGAGCAGTACTTC.